Shown below are 5 T cell receptor beta chains from a single sample sequenced in a study of siplizumab effects on memory and regulatory T cells. Libraries were prepared by immunoSEQ multiplex PCR; TCRdb keeps only in-frame clonotypes and omits some of them. Of about 72,000 clones listed, about 90% are singletons. Material: CD8+ T cells sorted from blood. All receptors come from a human donor in good health.

The CDR3 protein is CASRRTGIYNEQFF. CDR3 nucleotides: TGTGCCAGCAGGAGGACAGGGATATACAATGAGCAGTTCTTC. This sequence joins TRBV6-1 and TRBJ2-1; 8 positions agree with TRBD1. The CDR3 has 14 residues. CDR1 and CDR2 (germline): MNHNS, SASEGT. Germline trimming cut 6 bases from V and 4 bases from J; bases unmatched to any gene: 5.

Written as DNA, the CDR3 is TGTGCCAGCAGCTTGGGGGACCCTGATGAGGGCTACACCTTC. Protein sequence: CASSLGDPDEGYTF. The rearrangement joins TRBV5-4 to TRBJ1-2, with TRBD1 as a possible D gene (5 bases). CDR1 and CDR2 from the germline V gene are SGHNT and YYREEE (reference sequence). Trimming took 0 bases from V and 8 from J, leaving 14 bases between them. The CDR3 has 14 amino acids. The full variable domain, completed using reference TRBV5-4 and TRBJ1-2, is ETGVTQSPTHLIKTRGQQVTLRCSSQSGHNTVSWYQQALGQGPQFIFQYYREEENGRGNFPPRFSGLQFPNYSSELNVNALELDDSALYLCASSLGDPDEGYTFGSGTRLTVV.

The V and J genes are TRBV11-3 and TRBJ2-1, with 9 positions matching TRBD2. The CDR3 contains 18 residues. Looked up from germline, CDR1 is SGHNT and CDR2 is YENEEA. V was clipped by 5 bases and J by 5 bases; unmatched bases: 16. CDR3 coding DNA: TGTGCCAGCAGCCGATCCGCCATAGCGGGAGACGAAGACAATGAGCAGTTCTTC. It translates to CASSRSAIAGDEDNEQFF.

V usage is TRBV7-3 and J usage is TRBJ2-3, with TRBD2 as a possible D gene (5 bases). The CDR3 sequence is 15 residues long. The V gene lost 3 bases and the J gene lost 0 bases, with 10 bases spanning the gap. Germline V gene data show CDR1 as SGHTA and CDR2 as FQGTGA. CDR3 region: CASSFSGFSTDTQYF. CDR3 coding DNA: TGTGCCAGCAGCTTCAGCGGATTTAGCACAGATACGCAGTATTTT.

The rearrangement uses TRBV19 and TRBJ2-1, with D possibly TRBD2 on 5 matching bases. The V and J ends lost 5 bases and 7 bases respectively, with 9 bases between them. Germline V lookup: CDR1 LNHDA, CDR2 SQIVND (reference sequence). The length of the CDR3 is 12 residues. The CDR3 is CASSRGLNEQFF. In DNA form, the CDR3 reads TGTGCCAGTAGTCGAGGGTTAAATGAGCAGTTCTTC.